Below are 4 T cell receptor beta chains sequenced from a single sample in a study of blood T cell repertoires in COVID-19. The method was immunoSEQ multiplex PCR; TCRdb's version includes in-frame clones alone and lacks a portion of them. The sample carries about 110,000 clones, roughly four fifths recorded once. Sequenced material: peripheral blood. Receptors originate from a woman in her 70s with acute or convalescent COVID-19.

This chain uses TRBV5-1 with TRBJ2-2, with D possibly being TRBD1 (7 bases). The CDR3 is 15 residues long. Germline CDR1 is SGHRS and CDR2 is YFSETQ. The V and J ends lost 6 bases and 4 bases respectively, with 16 bases between them. For the CDR3, the DNA is TGCGCCAGCAACCAGGGGGGCGGCGGCACCGGGGAGCTGTTTTTT. It specifies CASNQGGGGTGELFF.

The chain carries TRBV5-4 and TRBJ2-7; maybe TRBD2 (6 bases). The length of the CDR3 is 16 residues. Germline CDR1 is SGHNT and CDR2 is YYREEE (reference sequence). V gave up 3 bases and J gave up 1 base, with 17 bases separating them. CDR3 coding DNA: TGTGCCAGCAGCTCCCAGGGTTCAGGGAGGTCCTACGAGCAGTACTTC. This gives the protein CASSSQGSGRSYEQYF.

The V call is TRBV19, the J call TRBJ1-1; D is possibly TRBD1 (6 bases). The germline V and J ends were trimmed by 5 bases and 9 bases, with 16 bases remaining between them. CDR3 length: 13 residues. Per germline, CDR1 LNHDA and CDR2 SQIVND (reference sequence). The CDR3, as DNA: TGTGCCAGTAGTGAAGGACAGAAGACTAAAGCTTTCTTT. Translated, it gives CASSEGQKTKAFF. The variable domain in full, completed from reference TRBV19 and TRBJ1-1, reads DGGITQSPKYLFRKEGQNVTLSCEQNLNHDAMYWYRQDPGQGLRLIYYSQIVNDFQKGDIAEGYSVSREKKESFPLTVTSAQKNPTAFYLCASSEGQKTKAFFGQGTRLTVV.

Here the CDR3 reads CASSQGQGRTDTQYF. CDR3 DNA sequence: TGCGCCAGCAGCCAGGGACAGGGGAGAACAGATACGCAGTATTTT. The chain links TRBV4-3 to TRBJ2-3; 10 bases line up with TRBD1. The germline gives CDR1 LGHNA, CDR2 YSLEER. Trimming at V came to 3 bases and at J to 3 bases, leaving 3 bases not matched to a gene. CDR3 length: 15 residues.